This T cell receptor beta chain appears in the sequencing data of a study of CD8 T cells in Susac syndrome. A quantity of about 0.5 to 1 ug RNA underwent reverse transcription using random hexamers. Each CDR3 protein is one row after TCRdb ran MiXCR on the immunoSEQ multiplex PCR reads. The sample yields approximately 150,000 distinct CDR3 sequences, 95% seen once. CDR1 and CDR2 (germline): MGHDK, SYGVNS. This CDR3 is 15 amino acids long. Trimming took 3 bases from V and 0 from J, leaving 11 bases between them. The multiple sclerosis controls were treatment-naive patients affected by stable or active relapsing-remitting disease.

The J gene is TRBJ1-1, the V gene TRBV25-1, with D maybe TRBD1 (5 bases). Sequences were obtained from CD4+ T cells from PBMCs. The origin of this receptor is a human donor with multiple sclerosis. The CDR3 loop is CASSDSTEMNTEAFF. The CDR3 region has the DNA TGTGCCAGCAGTGATTCGACAGAGATGAACACTGAAGCTTTCTTT.